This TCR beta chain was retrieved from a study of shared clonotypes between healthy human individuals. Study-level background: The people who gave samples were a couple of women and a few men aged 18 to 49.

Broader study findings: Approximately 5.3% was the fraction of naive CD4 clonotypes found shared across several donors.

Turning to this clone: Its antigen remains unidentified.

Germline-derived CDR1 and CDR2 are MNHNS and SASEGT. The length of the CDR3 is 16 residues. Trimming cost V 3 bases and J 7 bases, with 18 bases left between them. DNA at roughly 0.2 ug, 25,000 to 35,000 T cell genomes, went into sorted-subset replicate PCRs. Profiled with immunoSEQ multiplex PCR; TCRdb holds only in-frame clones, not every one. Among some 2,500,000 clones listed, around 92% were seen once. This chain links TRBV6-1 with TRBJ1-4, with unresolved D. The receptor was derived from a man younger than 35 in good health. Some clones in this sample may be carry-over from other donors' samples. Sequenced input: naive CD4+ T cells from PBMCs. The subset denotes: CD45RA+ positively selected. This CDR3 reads CASSEYNRQRGEKLFF. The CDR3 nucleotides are TGTGCCAGCAGTGAGTACAACCGCCAAAGAGGTGAAAAACTGTTTTTT.